The source of this T cell receptor beta chain is a study of blood T cell repertoires in COVID-19. V was cut by 0 bases and J by 0 bases, with 14 bases left in between. The germline V gene has CDR1 MDHEN and CDR2 SYDVKM. The CDR3 sequence is 17 residues long. Data came from immunoSEQ multiplex PCR; TCRdb stores just in-frame clones and leaves some out. The repertoire has 150,000 to 200,000 clones, 88% of them found once; the top ten carry roughly 8.9%. Sequencing input: PBMCs or T cells enriched from blood (not recorded which). The V and J genes are TRBV28 and TRBJ1-1, with a possible D match to TRBD1 (5 bases). The TCR sequence derives from a woman younger than 35 who had recovered from COVID-19. The CDR3 region has the DNA TGTGCCAGCAGTTTATGGGCGGGGGTGCCCATGAACACTGAAGCTTTCTTT. This translates into CASSLWAGVPMNTEAFF.